This T cell receptor (beta chain) was captured by sequencing in a study of blood T cell repertoires in COVID-19. Study in general: Some COVID-19 samples were acute and others convalescent; all came from the United States, Italy and Spain.

Participants spanned ages about 18 to 90 years and resided in about 25 US areas. Membership in each cohort depended on participant-reported clinical history. The CDR3 totals 14 residues. In germline, CDR1 is SEHNR, CDR2 FQNEAQ (reference sequence). Germline trimming cut 4 bases from V and 6 bases from J; bases unmatched to any gene: 8. Libraries were prepared by immunoSEQ multiplex PCR; TCRdb keeps only in-frame clonotypes and omits some of them. The table includes 150,000 to 200,000 clones, 65% to 85% detected once. The receptor was derived from a woman aged 60-70 years who had recovered from COVID-19. The chain is built from TRBV7-9 and TRBJ1-2, with 7 bases fitting TRBD1. The material sequenced was PBMCs or T cells enriched from blood (not recorded which). CDR3 DNA: TGTGCCAGCAGCTCCAGGGGGGAGGAGGATGGCTACACCTTC. Its translation: CASSSRGEEDGYTF.